This TCR beta chain was observed in a study of blood T cell repertoires in COVID-19. About the study: Acute and convalescent COVID-19 specimens originated in the United States, Italy and Spain. T cells, B-cell-depleted T cells, or PBMCs supplied cDNA or gDNA.

TCRdb's copy holds only in-frame clones and misses some; the assay was immunoSEQ multiplex PCR. Altogether 150,000 to 200,000 clones are present, 80% to 90% being singletons, with the ten largest covering about 1.9%. The CDR3 covers 12 residues. The sample was peripheral blood. This receptor was taken from a man aged 18 to 29 who had recovered from COVID-19. V gene TRBV21-1 combines with J gene TRBJ2-2; no check of the table's D call, TRBD2, against the DNA was made. TRBV21-1 is a listed pseudogene. CDR3 bases: TGTGCCGATACGGGGGATCCCGGGGAGCTGTTTTTT. It specifies CADTGDPGELFF.